This T cell receptor beta chain was profiled in a study of human T cells and chemical hapten exposure. TCRdb recomputed calls from the RACE reads with MiXCR, one row per CDR3 protein. The data hold fewer than 100,000 distinct CDR3 sequences, with 7.5% to 10% observed a single time. V gave up 8 bases and J gave up 0 bases; unmatched junction bases: 7. The germline V gene has CDR1 MDHEN and CDR2 SYDVKM. The CDR3 is made up of 16 amino acids. Time point noted: patch test 2, 6 weeks after DPC sensitization. Treatment reported: therapeutic diphenylcyclopropenone sensitization with weekly scalp DPC. The chain recombines TRBV28 with TRBJ2-6, with TRBD1 matching over 7 bases. The sequence was obtained from a middle-aged woman with alopecia areata. Some clones in this sample may be carry-over from other donors' samples. The sample was whole blood, taken in connection with sensitization to the hapten diphenylcyclopropenone (DPC). CDR3 sequence reads: CASFGDSFSGANVLTF. The CDR3 nucleotides are TGTGCCAGCTTCGGGGACAGTTTCTCTGGGGCCAACGTCCTGACTTTC.